One and the same sample provided the 2 T cell receptor beta chains below, sequenced in a study of blood T cells in healthy people across ages. The use of a sample-barcoded 5' primer and a J-beta primer mix characterized a second PCR of about 7 to 12 cycles. TCRdb called the 5' RACE reads again in MiXCR, with one record for every CDR3 protein. This sample has around 1,500,000 distinct CDR3 sequences, with 28% found just once. The sample consisted of blood. The origin of the receptors is a woman aged 25 to 39 in good health.

This clonotype was detected only a few times. This chain links TRBV24-1 with TRBJ2-7; 11 bases match TRBD2. Germline CDR1 KGHDR, CDR2 SFDVKD. The CDR3 totals 15 residues. V shed 3 bases, J shed 2 bases, and the junction held 2 bases outside the gene matches. The CDR3 DNA is TGTGCCACCAGTGATCTAGCGGGGGGCACCTACGAGCAGTACTTC. It encodes CATSDLAGGTYEQYF.

A word on this clonotype: A clone one base away is much larger, so this may be a read error. The V and J genes are TRBV7-2 and TRBJ2-6, with D maybe TRBD1 (6 bases). The CDR3 length is 18 residues. Germline CDR1 SGHTA, CDR2 FQGNSA. Trimming removed 3 bases at V and 0 bases at J, with 15 bases between. The CDR3 bases are TGTGCCAGCAGCTTTCTAGAAAGGGGGACCTCTGGGGCCAACGTCCTGACTTTC. Encoded protein: CASSFLERGTSGANVLTF. The complete variable domain, with remaining parts taken from reference TRBV7-2 and TRBJ2-6, reads GAGVSQSPSNKVTEKGKDVELRCDPISGHTALYWYRQSLGQGLEFLIYFQGNSAPDKSGLPSDRFSAERTGGSVSTLTIQRTQQEDSAVYLCASSFLERGTSGANVLTFGAGSRLTVL.